This section outlines one TCR beta chain sequence together with its context. The source of the sample is a study of shared T cell receptors in the human thymus. The V gene end was trimmed by 6 bases and the J gene end by 2 bases; junction bases not matched to a gene: 12. Per germline, CDR1 ENHRY and CDR2 SYGVKD. The CDR3 contains 17 residues. Repertoires were generated with immunoSEQ multiplex PCR, while TCRdb's copy carries only in-frame clones and drops some. This repertoire shows 540,000 or so clones, about four fifths found once; its top ten account for about 0.013%. The sample was also reused in another study, on human thymus T cells. This second report adds: Donors were healthy Finnish babies undergoing corrective operations for congenital heart defects. Resections were taken during corrective heart surgery, and the thymus tissue came from these. V and J genes seemed to be used with bias in thymic and blood repertoires. Related research described thymic repertoires that were highly overlapping among unrelated individuals.

V and J are TRBV10-3 and TRBJ1-5, with 8 bases lining up with TRBD1. The source is a boy under three years old with a congenital heart defect. Sequenced: thymocytes. This CDR3 reads CAISPNRDRPGNQPQHF. For the CDR3, the DNA is TGTGCCATCAGCCCTAATAGGGACAGGCCCGGCAATCAGCCCCAGCATTTT.